The sequence of this T cell receptor beta chain was determined in a study of CD8 T cells in Susac syndrome. RNA amounts of roughly 0.45 to 1 ug underwent reverse transcription with random hexamers. MiXCR, run by TCRdb on the immunoSEQ multiplex PCR reads, gives a single entry per CDR3 protein. The sample holds about 90,000 distinct CDR3 sequences, roughly 93% seen once. This CDR3 has 15 amino acids. The germline V gene encodes CDR1 SGHRS and CDR2 YFSETQ. Trimming pared 5 bases from V and 0 bases from J, leaving 12 bases between. This clonotype appeared a few times. The sample was CD8+ T cells from PBMCs. The receptor's source is a human donor in good health. The chain is built from TRBV5-1 and TRBJ2-1, with D possibly TRBD2 on 6 matching bases. The CDR3 is CASSWDLSSYNEQFF. CDR3 coding DNA: TGCGCCAGCAGTTGGGACTTGAGCTCCTACAATGAGCAGTTCTTC.